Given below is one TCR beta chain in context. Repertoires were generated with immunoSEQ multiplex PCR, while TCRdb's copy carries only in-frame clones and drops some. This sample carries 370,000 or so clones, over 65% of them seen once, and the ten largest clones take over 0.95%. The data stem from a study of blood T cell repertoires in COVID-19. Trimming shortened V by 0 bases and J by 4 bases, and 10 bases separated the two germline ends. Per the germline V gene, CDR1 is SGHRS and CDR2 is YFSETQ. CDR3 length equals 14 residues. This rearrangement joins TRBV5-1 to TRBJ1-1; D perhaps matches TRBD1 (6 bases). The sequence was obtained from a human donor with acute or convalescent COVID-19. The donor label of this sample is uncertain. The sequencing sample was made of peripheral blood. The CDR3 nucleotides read TGCGCCAGCAGCTTGGACACAGGGATCACTGAAGCTTTCTTT. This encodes CASSLDTGITEAFF. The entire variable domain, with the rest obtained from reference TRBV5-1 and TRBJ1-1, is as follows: KAGVTQTPRYLIKTRGQQVTLSCSPISGHRSVSWYQQTPGQGLQFLFEYFSETQRNKGNFPGRFSGRQFSNSRSEMNVSTLELGDSALYLCASSLDTGITEAFFGQGTRLTVV.